This TCR beta chain was recovered during a study of blood T cell repertoires in COVID-19. Authors' methods: Scientists estimated how many nucleated cells there were by amplifying reference gene primers. Produced via immunoSEQ multiplex PCR; TCRdb's table is partial and in-frame only. That table supplies the V and J calls and clone size; D and trimming were determined from the DNA. The table has approximately 120,000 clones, around four fifths seen once; the top ten hold about 5.4%. V shed 1 base and J 5 bases; nucleotides not matched to a gene: 2. Germline CDR1 is SGHTA and CDR2 is FQGTGA. The CDR3 has 14 residues.

The rearrangement joins TRBV7-3 to TRBJ1-2; 9 bases agree with TRBD1. The material sequenced was peripheral blood. The receptor was isolated from a man aged 80 or over with active or convalescent COVID-19. CDR3 residues: CASSLSGTGYGYTF. The CDR3 DNA follows: TGTGCCAGCAGCTTAAGTGGGACAGGGTATGGCTACACCTTC.